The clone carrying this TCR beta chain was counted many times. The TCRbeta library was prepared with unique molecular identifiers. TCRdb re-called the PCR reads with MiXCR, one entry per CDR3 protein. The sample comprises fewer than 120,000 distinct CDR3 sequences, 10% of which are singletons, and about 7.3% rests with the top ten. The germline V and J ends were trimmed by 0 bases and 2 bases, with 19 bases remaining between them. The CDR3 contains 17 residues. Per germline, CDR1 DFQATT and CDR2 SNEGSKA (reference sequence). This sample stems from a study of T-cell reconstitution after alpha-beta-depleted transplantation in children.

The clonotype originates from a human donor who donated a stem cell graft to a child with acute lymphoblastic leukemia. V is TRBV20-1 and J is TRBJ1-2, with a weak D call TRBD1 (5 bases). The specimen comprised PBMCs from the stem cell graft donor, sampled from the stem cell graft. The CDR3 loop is CSARDQGALTPNYGYTF. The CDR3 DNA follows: TGCAGTGCTAGAGATCAGGGAGCATTAACTCCCAACTATGGCTACACCTTC.